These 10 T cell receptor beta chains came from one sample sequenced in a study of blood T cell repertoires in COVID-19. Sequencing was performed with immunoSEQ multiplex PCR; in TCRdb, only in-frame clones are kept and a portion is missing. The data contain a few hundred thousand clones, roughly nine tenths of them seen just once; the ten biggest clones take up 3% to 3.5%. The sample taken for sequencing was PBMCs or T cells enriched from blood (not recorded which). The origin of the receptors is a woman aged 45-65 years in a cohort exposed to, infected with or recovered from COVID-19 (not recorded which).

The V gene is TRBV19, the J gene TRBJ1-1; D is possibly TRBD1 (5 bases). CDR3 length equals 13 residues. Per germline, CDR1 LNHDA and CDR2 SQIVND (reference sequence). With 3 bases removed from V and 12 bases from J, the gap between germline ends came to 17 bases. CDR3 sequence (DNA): TGTGCCAGTAGTATGGTGGGGCTGTCAGGGACTTTCTTT. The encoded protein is CASSMVGLSGTFF.

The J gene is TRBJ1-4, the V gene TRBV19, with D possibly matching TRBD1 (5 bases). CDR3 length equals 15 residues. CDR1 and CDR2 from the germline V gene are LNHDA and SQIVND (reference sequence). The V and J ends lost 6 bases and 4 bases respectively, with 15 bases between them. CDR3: CASRPFGGDNEKLFF. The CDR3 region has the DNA TGTGCCAGTAGGCCCTTTGGAGGGGATAATGAAAAACTGTTTTTT.

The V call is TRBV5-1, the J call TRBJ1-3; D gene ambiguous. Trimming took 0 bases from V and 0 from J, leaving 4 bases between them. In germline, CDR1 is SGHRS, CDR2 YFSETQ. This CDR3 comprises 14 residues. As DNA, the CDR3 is TGCGCCAGCAGCTTGGACAACTCTGGAAACACCATATATTTT. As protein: CASSLDNSGNTIYF.

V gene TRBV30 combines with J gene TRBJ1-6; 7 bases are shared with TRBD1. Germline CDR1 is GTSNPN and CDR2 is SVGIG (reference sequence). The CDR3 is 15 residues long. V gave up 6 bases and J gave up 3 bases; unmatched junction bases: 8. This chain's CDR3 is CACGSWDSYNSPLHF. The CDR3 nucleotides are TGTGCCTGTGGTTCGTGGGACAGCTATAATTCACCCCTCCACTTT.

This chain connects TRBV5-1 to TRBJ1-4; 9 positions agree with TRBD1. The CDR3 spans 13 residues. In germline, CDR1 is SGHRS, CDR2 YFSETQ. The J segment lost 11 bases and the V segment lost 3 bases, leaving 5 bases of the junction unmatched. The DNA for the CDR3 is TGCGCCAGCAGCTCGGGACAGGGATTGAAACTGTTTTTT. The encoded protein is CASSSGQGLKLFF.

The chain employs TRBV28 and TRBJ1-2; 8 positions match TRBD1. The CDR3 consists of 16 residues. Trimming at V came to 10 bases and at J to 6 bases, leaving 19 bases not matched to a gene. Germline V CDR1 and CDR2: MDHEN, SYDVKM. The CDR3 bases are TGTGCCATCGTCTCTAGACAGGGGATCGGTCCGGATGGCTACACCTTC. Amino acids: CAIVSRQGIGPDGYTF.

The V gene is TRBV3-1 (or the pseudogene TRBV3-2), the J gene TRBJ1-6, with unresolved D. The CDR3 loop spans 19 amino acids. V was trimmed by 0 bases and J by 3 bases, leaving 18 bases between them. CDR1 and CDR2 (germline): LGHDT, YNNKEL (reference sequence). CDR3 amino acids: CASSQDLVTSSSYNSPLHF. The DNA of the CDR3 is TGTGCCAGCAGCCAAGATCTTGTTACCTCTAGTAGCTATAATTCACCCCTCCACTTT.

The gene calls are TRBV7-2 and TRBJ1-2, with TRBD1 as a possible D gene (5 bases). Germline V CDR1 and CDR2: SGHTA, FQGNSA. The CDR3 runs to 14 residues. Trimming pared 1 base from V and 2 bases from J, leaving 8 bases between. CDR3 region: CASSLDQGNYGYTF. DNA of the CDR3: TGTGCCAGCAGCTTAGATCAGGGCAACTATGGCTACACCTTC.

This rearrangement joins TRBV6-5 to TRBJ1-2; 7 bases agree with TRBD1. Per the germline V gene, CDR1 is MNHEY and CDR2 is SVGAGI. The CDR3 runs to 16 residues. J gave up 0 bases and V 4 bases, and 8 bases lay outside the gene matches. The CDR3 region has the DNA TGTGCCAGCAGTTCCGACAGGGCCCGGACTAACTATGGCTACACCTTC. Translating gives CASSSDRARTNYGYTF.

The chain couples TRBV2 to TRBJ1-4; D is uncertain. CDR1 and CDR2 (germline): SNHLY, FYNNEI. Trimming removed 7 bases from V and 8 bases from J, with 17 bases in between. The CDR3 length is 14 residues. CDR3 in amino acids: CASKLPGVGEKLFF. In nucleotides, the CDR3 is TGTGCCAGCAAACTCCCCGGGGTAGGCGAAAAACTGTTTTTT.